This T cell receptor beta chain was captured in a study of T cell responses to AZD1222 COVID-19 vaccine. Study outcomes and limitations: AZD1222 recipients seropositive at baseline numbered only six or seven.

There are 14 residues in the CDR3. Germline-derived CDR1 and CDR2 are LNHDA and SQIVND (reference sequence). With 5 bases removed from V and 5 bases from J, the gap between germline ends came to 15 bases. With regard to this clone: The target antigen is unknown.

Generated by immunoSEQ multiplex PCR, the TCRdb table keeps only in-frame clones and is missing some. The table has about 75,000 clones, 88% seen once. The TCR was taken from an adult who received the MenACWY meningococcal vaccine as a control. Sequencing was performed on peripheral blood, taken 28 days after the second dose of the MenACWY control vaccine. V usage is TRBV19 and J usage is TRBJ1-2; TRBD1 might be the D (5 bases). DNA for the CDR3: TGTGCCAGTAGTTCCGACAGACGGGGATATGGCTACACCTTC. This encodes CASSSDRRGYGYTF.